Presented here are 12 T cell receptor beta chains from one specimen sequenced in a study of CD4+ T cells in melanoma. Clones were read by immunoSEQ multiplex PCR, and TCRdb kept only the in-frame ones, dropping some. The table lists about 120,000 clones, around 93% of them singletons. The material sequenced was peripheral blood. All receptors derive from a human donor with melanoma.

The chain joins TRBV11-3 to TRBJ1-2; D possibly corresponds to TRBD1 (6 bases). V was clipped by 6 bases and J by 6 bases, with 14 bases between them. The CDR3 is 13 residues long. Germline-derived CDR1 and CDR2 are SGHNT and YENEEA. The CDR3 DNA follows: TGTGCCAGCAGGGATTCAGGGGATCATGGCTACACCTTC. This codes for CASRDSGDHGYTF. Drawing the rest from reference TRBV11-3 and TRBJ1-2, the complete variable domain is EAGVVQSPRYKIIEKKQPVAFWCNPISGHNTLYWYLQNLGQGPELLIRYENEEAVDDSQLPKDRFSAERLKGVDSTLKIQPAELGDSAVYLCASRDSGDHGYTFGSGTRLTVV.

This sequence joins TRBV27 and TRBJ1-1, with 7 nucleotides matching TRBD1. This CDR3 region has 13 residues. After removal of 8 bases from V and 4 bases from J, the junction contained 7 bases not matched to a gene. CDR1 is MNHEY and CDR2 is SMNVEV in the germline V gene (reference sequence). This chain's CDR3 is CASSGTASTEAFF. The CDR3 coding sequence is TGTGCCAGCTCCGGGACAGCAAGCACTGAAGCTTTCTTT.

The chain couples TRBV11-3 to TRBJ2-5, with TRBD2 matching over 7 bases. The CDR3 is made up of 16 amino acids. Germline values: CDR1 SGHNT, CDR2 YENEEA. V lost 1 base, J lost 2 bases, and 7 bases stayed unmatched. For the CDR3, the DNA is TGTGCCAGCAGCTTAGGCGGCGGGGGAGGGCAAGAGACCCAGTACTTC. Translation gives CASSLGGGGGQETQYF.

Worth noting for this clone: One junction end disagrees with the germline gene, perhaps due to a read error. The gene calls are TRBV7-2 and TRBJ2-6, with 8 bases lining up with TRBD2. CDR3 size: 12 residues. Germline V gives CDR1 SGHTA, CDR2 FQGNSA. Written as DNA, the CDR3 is TGTGCCAGCAGCCCCAGCGGGGGCAGGTACATTTTC. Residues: CASSPSGGRYIF.

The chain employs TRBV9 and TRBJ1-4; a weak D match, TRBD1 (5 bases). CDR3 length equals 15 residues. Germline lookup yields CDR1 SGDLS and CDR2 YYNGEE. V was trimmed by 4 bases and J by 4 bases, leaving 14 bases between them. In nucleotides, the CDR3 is TGTGCCAGCAGCCTTACGGGGGTAGATAATGAAAAACTGTTTTTT. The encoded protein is CASSLTGVDNEKLFF.

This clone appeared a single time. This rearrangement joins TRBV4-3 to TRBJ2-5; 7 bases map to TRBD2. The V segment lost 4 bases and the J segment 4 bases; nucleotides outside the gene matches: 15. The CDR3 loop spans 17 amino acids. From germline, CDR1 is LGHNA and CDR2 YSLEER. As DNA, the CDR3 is TGCGCCAGCAGCCGAGATTGGGGGGGTGCATTGGGAGAGACCCAGTACTTC. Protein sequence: CASSRDWGGALGETQYF.

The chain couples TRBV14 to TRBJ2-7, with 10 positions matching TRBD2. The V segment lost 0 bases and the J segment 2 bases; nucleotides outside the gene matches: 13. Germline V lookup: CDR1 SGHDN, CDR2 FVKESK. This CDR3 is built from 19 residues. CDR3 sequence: CASSQEMGLAGVTAYEQYF. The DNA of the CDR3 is TGTGCCAGCAGCCAAGAAATGGGCCTAGCGGGAGTTACAGCCTACGAGCAGTACTTC.

Here the CDR3 reads CASGLGASAPSYEQYF. The DNA of the CDR3 is TGTGCTAGTGGTTTAGGAGCATCAGCCCCGTCCTACGAGCAGTACTTC. The gene calls are TRBV12-5 and TRBJ2-7, with D hard to call. Trimming took off 3 bases at V and 1 base at J, with 16 bases between the two ends. The CDR3 has 16 residues. CDR1 LGHNT and CDR2 FRNRAP come from the germline V gene.

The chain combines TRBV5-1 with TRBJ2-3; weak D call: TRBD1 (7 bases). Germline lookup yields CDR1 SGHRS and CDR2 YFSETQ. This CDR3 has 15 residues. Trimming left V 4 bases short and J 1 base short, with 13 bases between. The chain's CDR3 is CASSRLDRGTDTQYF. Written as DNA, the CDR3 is TGCGCCAGCAGCAGACTAGACAGGGGCACAGATACGCAGTATTTT.

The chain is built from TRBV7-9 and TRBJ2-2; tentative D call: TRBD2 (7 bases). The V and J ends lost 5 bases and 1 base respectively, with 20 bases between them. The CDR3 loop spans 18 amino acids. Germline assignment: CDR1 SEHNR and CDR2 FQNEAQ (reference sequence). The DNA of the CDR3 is TGTGCCAGCAGCCAGAGGGGGGGGGCAAGGGAGAACACCGGGGAGCTGTTTTTT. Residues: CASSQRGGARENTGELFF.

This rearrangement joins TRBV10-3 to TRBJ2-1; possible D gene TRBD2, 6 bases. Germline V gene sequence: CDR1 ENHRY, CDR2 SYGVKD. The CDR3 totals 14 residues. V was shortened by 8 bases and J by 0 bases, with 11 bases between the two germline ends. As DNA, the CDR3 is TGTGCCATCGTGGGAGGCCCCTCCTACAATGAGCAGTTCTTC. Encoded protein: CAIVGGPSYNEQFF.

The CDR3 nucleotides read TGCAGCGTCCTAATTGGGACCGCTGGTGGGACCTTC. Residues: CSVLIGTAGGTF. V gene TRBV29-1 combines with J gene TRBJ1-2; TRBD1 is a possible D gene (5 bases). The CDR3 is 12 amino acids. Germline values: CDR1 SQVTM, CDR2 ANQGSEA. Between the trimmed V and J ends, which lost 6 bases and 14 bases, there was a span of 22 bases.